A selection of T cell receptor beta chains follows, all from one sample in a study of shared clonotypes between healthy human individuals. Method: immunoSEQ multiplex PCR; TCRdb's copy keeps in-frame clones and lacks some. The data hold roughly 700,000 clones, with approximately 79% observed a single time. The sequenced sample was memory CD4+ T cells sorted from blood. The receptors come from a woman in her twenties or thirties in good health. Both conserved end residues are trimmed from each CDR3. Not all rows give a size; the values are once, few, many and, for expanded clones, a class.

J gene | clone size | V gene | CDR3 protein
TRBJ2-5 | - | TRBV7-7 | ASSLVVSKAQY
TRBJ2-1 | - | TRBV14 | ASSPILVNEQF
TRBJ1-1 | - | TRBV6-6 | ASSYTGQNTEAF
TRBJ2-2 | - | TRBV19 | ASSIRARNTGELF
TRBJ1-1 | - | TRBV19 | ASTGTGATEAF
TRBJ1-1 | - | TRBV28 | ASSLDRDTEAF
TRBJ2-1 | - | TRBV5-1 | ASSLADRHNEQF
TRBJ2-3 | - | TRBV7-2 | ASSLVRLVSATQY
TRBJ2-1 | - | TRBV7-2 | ASRPINEQF
TRBJ2-1 | - | TRBV9 | ASSGITSGSYNEQF
TRBJ2-5 | - | TRBV25-1 | ASSAETGASGETQY
TRBJ1-1 | few | TRBV19 | ASNGAGVLNTEAF
TRBJ2-1 | - | TRBV14 | ASSQVGTGGYNEQF
TRBJ2-1 | few | TRBV7-3 | ASSLTVASGTNEQF
TRBJ1-5 | - | TRBV6-1 | ASSETGLPQH
TRBJ2-1 | - | TRBV7-6 | ASSWGASYLRNEQF
TRBJ2-1 | few | TRBV4-2 | ASSTAGLAGGYNEQF
TRBJ2-7 | few | TRBV25-1 | ASSASETSVAYEQY
TRBJ2-5 | - | TRBV2 | ASNPGTQY
TRBJ1-1 | - | TRBV5-4 | ASSLGLSGATEAF
TRBJ2-5 | few | TRBV5-1 | ASSLGDIRQETQY
TRBJ1-1 | - | TRBV4-2 | ASSQVRDSGQGAFSPLNTEAF
TRBJ2-7 | few | TRBV18 | ASSSLDEQY
TRBJ1-1 | - | TRBV30 | AWIEDISEAF
TRBJ2-2 | - | TRBV7-3 | ASSLQGTGELF
TRBJ2-5 | once | TRBV5-1 | ASSVAPGTGETQY
TRBJ2-5 | - | TRBV5-4 | ASSPGQGVEETQY
TRBJ2-6 | - | TRBV19 | ASTTTRAGANVLT
TRBJ1-1 | - | TRBV6-5 | ASSKTGGGDEAF
TRBJ2-5 | - | TRBV28 | ASKGQQETQY
TRBJ2-7 | - | TRBV9 | ASTLNPTSEQY
TRBJ2-5 | - | TRBV10-3 | ATQTTGNQETQY
TRBJ2-1 | - | TRBV5-1 | ASSLAKGEKGEQF
TRBJ2-4 | - | TRBV28 | ATRGHTKNIQY
TRBJ2-7 | - | TRBV6-5 | ASSTTGTSGYEQY